This entry features one T cell receptor beta chain sequence. The entry originates in a study of blood T cell repertoires in COVID-19. This table comes from immunoSEQ multiplex PCR, and its TCRdb copy is limited to in-frame clones, with some not included. The data hold about 400,000 clones, with about nine tenths observed a single time. The TCR comes from a woman younger than 45 with active or convalescent COVID-19. Material: peripheral blood.

Written as DNA, the CDR3 is TGTGCCAGTAGTATTCTAGCCGACGACAATGAGCAGTTCTTC. Residues: CASSILADDNEQFF. The V gene is TRBV19, the J gene TRBJ2-1; D is perhaps TRBD2 (5 bases). Trimming stripped 3 bases from V and 5 bases from J, with 11 bases between. The CDR3 covers 14 residues. The germline V gene has CDR1 LNHDA and CDR2 SQIVND (reference sequence).